These T cell receptor beta chains were read from a single sample in a study of post-analysis software for immune sequencing data. Using its own MiXCR run on the PCR reads, TCRdb lists one record per CDR3 protein. Of about 430,000 distinct CDR3 sequences in the sample, approximately 42% were seen once. Sequenced sample: blood. These TCRs come from a girl aged 2 to 9 with multiple sclerosis. Both conserved end residues are part of each CDR3. The D gene is left open where the match is weak. Clone sizes are given selectively: once, few, many, or a class where the clone is expanded.

v_call	j_call	d_call	clone_size	cdr3_aa	cdr3_nt
TRBV11-2	TRBJ2-5	.	.	CASSLAIGVETQYF	TGTGCCAGCAGCTTGGCGATCGGTGTAGAGACCCAGTACTTC
TRBV29-1	TRBJ2-1	.	few	CSAERRIANEQFF	TGCAGCGCCGAACGCAGAATCGCCAATGAGCAGTTCTTC
TRBV28	TRBJ2-7	.	few	CASSLNLGEQYF	TGTGCCAGCAGTTTAAACCTAGGCGAGCAGTACTTC
TRBV6-5	TRBJ1-2	TRBD1	.	CASSYSPGGTNYGYTF	TGTGCCAGCAGTTACTCTCCAGGGGGCACGAACTATGGCTACACCTTC
TRBV6-1	TRBJ1-2	.	.	CASSELAGGYTF	TGTGCCAGCAGTGAACTCGCGGGTGGCTACACCTTC
TRBV6-5	TRBJ2-7	TRBD2	.	CASSSYGGAEYEQYF	TGTGCCAGCAGTTCCTACGGGGGGGCGGAATACGAGCAGTACTTC
TRBV20-1	TRBJ2-5	TRBD1	.	CSARLANRQGAVIQETQYF	TGCAGTGCTAGACTAGCAAACCGACAGGGGGCAGTTATCCAAGAGACCCAGTACTTC
TRBV20-1	TRBJ1-5	.	.	CSARDGTNQPQHF	TGCAGTGCTAGAGATGGGACAAATCAGCCCCAGCATTTT
TRBV7-9	TRBJ2-3	.	.	CASWKRNTDTQYF	TGTGCCAGCTGGAAGCGAAACACAGATACGCAGTATTTT
TRBV25-1	TRBJ2-7	.	.	CASSRAGGYEQYF	TGTGCCAGCAGTCGGGCCGGCGGATACGAGCAGTACTTC
TRBV24-1	TRBJ2-7	.	.	CATSDLMRSREYSEQYF	TGTGCCACCAGTGATTTAATGCGGAGCAGGGAGTACTCCGAGCAGTACTTC
TRBV4-3	TRBJ1-1	TRBD1	.	CASSTIYRGKTEAFF	TGCGCCAGCAGCACCATTTACAGGGGAAAGACTGAAGCTTTCTTT
TRBV28	TRBJ2-5	TRBD2	.	CASRRGAQETQYF	TGTGCCAGCAGGCGGGGGGCCCAAGAGACCCAGTACTTC
TRBV4-1	TRBJ1-5	.	.	CASSQDTPGRGPQHF	TGCGCCAGCAGCCAAGATACGCCAGGTCGTGGGCCCCAGCATTTT
TRBV4-1	TRBJ2-6	.	.	CASSQAHWGSGANVLTF	TGCGCCAGCAGCCAAGCCCACTGGGGTTCTGGGGCCAACGTCCTGACTTTC
TRBV4-1	TRBJ1-1	TRBD1	.	CASSQETGGANTEAFF	TGCGCCAGCAGCCAAGAAACAGGGGGCGCGAATACTGAAGCTTTCTTT
TRBV29-1	TRBJ2-5	.	few	CSVGVGETQYF	TGCAGCGTTGGTGTAGGGGAGACCCAGTACTTC
TRBV28	TRBJ2-7	.	few	CASRQAPSYEQYF	TGTGCCAGCAGGCAGGCACCTTCCTACGAGCAGTACTTC
TRBV27	TRBJ2-7	.	few	CASGRRQTQYF	TGTGCCAGCGGCAGGCGTCAAACCCAGTACTTC
TRBV29-1	TRBJ2-3	TRBD1	.	CSVEGPPGTGGHTDTQYF	TGCAGCGTTGAAGGCCCCCCGGGGACAGGAGGGCACACAGATACGCAGTATTTT
TRBV7-9	TRBJ2-5	.	.	CASSLPRVGYTETQYF	TGTGCCAGCAGCTTACCCCGGGTAGGGTATACAGAGACCCAGTACTTC
TRBV7-7	TRBJ2-3	TRBD2	.	CASSPSLAGPTDTQYF	TGTGCTAGCAGCCCTTCACTAGCGGGTCCCACAGATACGCAGTATTTT
TRBV4-2	TRBJ2-4	TRBD2	.	CASSQAQRESYIQYF	TGTGCCAGCAGCCAAGCCCAGCGGGAGTCGTACATTCAGTACTTC
TRBV4-2	TRBJ2-1	TRBD2	.	CASSQEGTSGRAYYNEQFF	TGTGCCAGCAGCCAAGAAGGGACTAGCGGGAGGGCCTACTACAATGAGCAGTTCTTC
TRBV6-5	TRBJ1-5	TRBD1	.	CASSYSGTGVSGNQPQHF	TGTGCCAGCAGTTACTCTGGGACAGGTGTATCGGGCAATCAGCCCCAGCATTTT
TRBV6-2/TRBV6-3	TRBJ2-7	.	.	CASSYSNQGNLYEQYF	TGTGCCAGCAGTTACTCGAACCAGGGAAATTTATACGAGCAGTACTTC
TRBV20-1	TRBJ2-1	TRBD2	few	CSASPSSGRITGNEQFF	TGCAGTGCTAGCCCCTCTAGCGGGAGGATCACAGGCAATGAGCAGTTCTTC
TRBV20-1	TRBJ2-3	.	.	CSARDLRVGDTQYF	TGCAGTGCTAGAGATCTTAGGGTGGGGGATACGCAGTATTTT
TRBV20-1	TRBJ1-5	.	.	CSARSGTHDQPQHF	TGCAGTGCCCGAAGTGGGACGCACGATCAGCCCCAGCATTTT
TRBV7-8	TRBJ2-6	.	.	CASSQAGTGANVLTF	TGTGCCAGCAGCCAGGCTGGGACTGGGGCCAACGTCCTGACTTTC
TRBV12-3/TRBV12-4	TRBJ1-5	.	few	CASSLRDVDQPQHF	TGTGCCAGCAGTCTCAGGGACGTCGATCAGCCCCAGCATTTT
TRBV5-1	TRBJ2-7	TRBD1	.	CASSLVGTGAREQYF	TGCGCCAGCAGCCTGGTGGGGACAGGGGCACGCGAGCAGTACTTC
TRBV29-1	TRBJ2-5	.	.	CSGGTENSCEQYF	TGCAGCGGGGGAACAGAAAATTCCTGCGAGCAGTACTTT
TRBV3-1	TRBJ2-3	TRBD2	few	CASSHSGTITDTQYF	TGTGCCAGCAGCCACTCCGGGACTATAACAGATACGCAGTATTTT
TRBV6-2/TRBV6-3	TRBJ2-3	TRBD1	.	CASRKDRRLHTDTQYF	TGTGCCAGCAGGAAGGACAGGCGTTTACACACAGATACGCAGTATTTT
TRBV20-1	TRBJ2-3	.	once	CSARDWGGLTDTQYF	TGCAGTGCTAGAGATTGGGGGGGCCTCACAGATACGCAGTATTTT
TRBV5-1	TRBJ1-1	.	.	CASSKGTNTEAFF	TGCGCCAGCAGTAAGGGCACGAACACTGAAGCTTTCTTT
TRBV11-1	TRBJ2-1	.	.	CASSPGTNYNEQFF	TGTGCCAGCAGCCCCGGGACCAACTACAATGAGCAGTTCTTC
TRBV7-2	TRBJ1-1	.	few	CASSLGRGLNTEAFF	TGTGCCAGCAGCTTAGGTCGGGGTCTGAACACTGAAGCTTTCTTT
TRBV6-2/TRBV6-3	TRBJ2-1	.	.	CASSRIGGGYNEQFF	TGTGCCAGCAGCCGCATCGGAGGGGGTTATAATGAGCAGTTCTTC
TRBV10-3	TRBJ2-7	.	.	CAISEPRNGAYEQYF	TGTGCCATCAGTGAGCCCCGAAACGGTGCCTACGAGCAGTACTTC
TRBV7-9	TRBJ1-2	.	few	CASSLDRQGGYTF	TGTGCCAGCAGCTTAGACAGGCAAGGAGGCTACACCTTC
TRBV7-2	TRBJ1-4	TRBD1	once	CASSLGGQQNEKLFF	TGTGCCAGCAGCTTAGGGGGACAGCAAAATGAAAAACTGTTTTTT
TRBV25-1	TRBJ2-1	TRBD1	few	CASSESVRDRETYNEQFF	TGTGCCAGCAGTGAATCGGTACGGGACAGGGAGACCTACAATGAGCAGTTCTTC